One sample yielded the 21 T cell receptor beta chains listed below, sequenced in a study of human T cells and chemical hapten exposure (dated by TCRdb to the early 2020s). The method behind the library was RACE. The run used a NextSeq 500. TCRdb cleaned the public reads at Q25 with fastp, built clones with MiXCR and kept in-frame beta chains. All rows with the same CDR3 protein become a single entry with the most common DNA and genes. Recorded for this sample are roughly 50,000 distinct CDR3 sequences; around 9.4% of them occurred a single time. 1.5% to 2% of the sample belongs to the ten largest clones. The meaning of the sample's time point label: patch test 2, 6 weeks after DPC sensitization. Interpreted using the paper, the treatment or condition label stands for: therapeutic diphenylcyclopropenone sensitization with weekly scalp DPC. Sample: whole blood, taken in connection with sensitization to the hapten diphenylcyclopropenone (DPC). The receptors were sampled from a woman between 50 and 59 years old with alopecia areata. Some clones in this sample may be carry-over from other donors' samples.

The CDR3 region has the DNA TGTGCCAGCAGCTTGACAGGAGAGAGGGACATTCAGTACTTC. It is translated as CASSLTGERDIQYF. The J gene is TRBJ2-4, the V gene TRBV5-5; perhaps D is TRBD1 or TRBD2 (5 bases each). The V end lost 1 base, the J end lost 8 bases, and 13 bases lay between the germline ends. CDR1 and CDR2 (germline): SGHKS, YYEKEE (reference sequence). The CDR3 contains 14 residues.

This clonotype was seen repeatedly, ten times or more. The V and J genes are TRBV5-1 and TRBJ1-1; D is undetermined. Germline CDR1 SGHRS, CDR2 YFSETQ. V shed 4 bases and J shed 5 bases, with 12 bases lying between them. This CDR3 comprises 13 residues. The CDR3 DNA reads TGCGCCAGCAGCGGATCGTTGAGGACTGAAGCTTTCTTT. This translates into CASSGSLRTEAFF.

This clonotype has a count of ten or more. V gene TRBV11-2 combines with J gene TRBJ1-6; D is unresolved. The CDR3 contains 15 residues. V lost 5 bases to trimming and J lost 10 bases, with 18 bases between them. In germline, CDR1 is SGHAT, CDR2 FQNNGV. The CDR3 sequence is CASSLGLGLESPLHF. The DNA for the CDR3 is TGTGCCAGCAGCCTCGGCCTAGGGTTAGAGTCACCCCTCCACTTT.

There are many counts of this clonotype. The rearrangement uses TRBV3-1 and TRBJ1-5; D is uncertain. V dropped 0 bases and J dropped 7 bases, with 10 bases sitting between them. The CDR3 totals 14 residues. Germline V gene data show CDR1 as LGHDT and CDR2 as YNNKEL (reference sequence). The CDR3: CASSQEGNMQPQHF. The CDR3 DNA follows: TGTGCCAGCAGCCAAGAGGGGAATATGCAGCCCCAGCATTTT.

This clonotype has just a few counts. The chain couples TRBV6-5 to TRBJ2-2; D tentatively fits TRBD1 or TRBD2 (5 bases each). V was cut by 7 bases and J by 6 bases, with 12 bases left in between. Germline values: CDR1 MNHEY, CDR2 SVGAGI. The CDR3 has 13 residues. The CDR3 nucleotides are TGTGCCAGCAACCGAGGGGCGGCCGGGGAGCTGTTTTTT. Amino acids: CASNRGAAGELFF.

This clonotype showed up many times. The chain joins TRBV18 to TRBJ1-5; no definite D call. Trimming left V 2 bases short and J 3 bases short, with 8 bases between. The CDR3 extends over 14 amino acids. Germline-derived CDR1 and CDR2 are KGHSH and LQKENI. CDR3 bases: TGTGCCAGCTCACCAGGGCAGCACAATCAGCCCCAGCATTTT. Its protein product is CASSPGQHNQPQHF.

This clonotype was detected many times. V and J are TRBV28 and TRBJ1-1; 8 nucleotides align to TRBD1. V gave up 5 bases and J gave up 6 bases; unmatched junction bases: 11. There are 15 residues in the CDR3. From germline, CDR1 is MDHEN and CDR2 SYDVKM. The CDR3 here is CASSPQGQGAAEAFF. The CDR3, as DNA: TGTGCCAGCAGTCCACAGGGTCAGGGGGCCGCTGAAGCTTTCTTT. Drawing the rest from reference TRBV28 and TRBJ1-1, the complete variable domain is DVKVTQSSRYLVKRTGEKVFLECVQDMDHENMFWYRQDPGLGLRLIYFSYDVKMKEKGDIPEGYSVSREKKERFSLILESASTNQTSMYLCASSPQGQGAAEAFFGQGTRLTVV.

This clonotype was detected many times. The chain uses TRBV18 and TRBJ1-3, with D possibly matching TRBD1 (5 bases). The CDR3 covers 17 residues. CDR1 is KGHSH, CDR2 LQKENI, per germline. V dropped 3 bases and J dropped 1 base, with 16 bases sitting between them. CDR3 amino acids: CASSPPFVGASGNTIYF. CDR3 DNA sequence: TGTGCCAGCTCACCGCCGTTCGTAGGGGCATCTGGAAACACCATATATTTT.

The table lists this clonotype with a few counts. This rearrangement joins TRBV10-2 to TRBJ2-3; D perhaps matches TRBD2 (6 bases). In germline, CDR1 is WSHSY, CDR2 SAAADI. This CDR3 region has 15 residues. Trimming pared 4 bases from V and 5 bases from J, leaving 16 bases between. The chain's CDR3 is CASSVQAGQLDTQYF. In DNA, the CDR3 is TGCGCCAGCAGTGTCCAAGCGGGTCAGTTAGATACGCAGTATTTT.

This clonotype was seen a few times. The chain carries TRBV5-1 and TRBJ1-4; D is uncertain. Deletions cut 3 bases from V and 7 bases from J, with 10 bases between. This CDR3 comprises 13 residues. CDR1 is SGHRS, CDR2 YFSETQ, per germline. DNA of the CDR3: TGCGCCAGCAGCTCCGAGCTTGGTGAAAAACTGTTTTTT. Encoded protein: CASSSELGEKLFF.

This clonotype was observed a few times. The V call is TRBV28, the J call TRBJ1-4; D not certain. V lost 4 bases and J lost 7, with 19 bases in between. In germline, CDR1 is MDHEN, CDR2 SYDVKM. The CDR3 consists of 16 residues. The CDR3 protein is CASSSDNLMVGEKLFF. The CDR3, as DNA: TGTGCCAGCAGTTCGGATAACTTAATGGTTGGTGAAAAACTGTTTTTT.

This clonotype was seen many times. The CDR3 DNA reads TGCGCCAGCAGCTTGGCCCAGGGGGTCAATTCACCCCTCCACTTT. It yields the protein CASSLAQGVNSPLHF. V gene TRBV5-1 combines with J gene TRBJ1-6; 7 positions match TRBD1. Looked up from germline, CDR1 is SGHRS and CDR2 is YFSETQ. V dropped 0 bases and J dropped 7; count of bases not matched to a gene: 4. CDR3 length: 15 residues.

This sequence joins TRBV28 and TRBJ2-5; no clear D. The CDR3 is 11 amino acids. Germline CDR1 is MDHEN and CDR2 is SYDVKM. Trimming left V 7 bases short and J 2 bases short, with 5 bases between. CDR3 protein: CASIKQETQYF. CDR3 bases: TGTGCCAGCATAAAACAAGAGACCCAGTACTTC.

In its sample, this clonotype was seen many times. This sequence joins TRBV4-2 and TRBJ1-1; maybe TRBD1 (6 bases). Germline loops: CDR1 LGHNA, CDR2 YNFKEQ. The CDR3 is 15 amino acids. V was shortened by 0 bases and J by 10 bases, with 18 bases between the two germline ends. CDR3 loop: CASSQDLGGRPRAFF. CDR3 sequence (DNA): TGTGCCAGCAGCCAAGATTTGGGGGGCCGCCCGCGAGCTTTCTTT.

The gene calls are TRBV21-1 and TRBJ2-7; the table assigns TRBD1, which was not confirmed against the DNA. TRBV21-1 is a recognized pseudogene. The CDR3 is 15 residues long. The CDR3 DNA reads TGTGCCAGCAGCAAGAATCGGGACAGGGCCTACGAGCAGTACTTC. Its protein product is CASSKNRDRAYEQYF.

The rearrangement joins TRBV7-2 to TRBJ1-5; D remains ambiguous. CDR3 length equals 13 residues. In germline, CDR1 is SGHTA, CDR2 FQGNSA. Trimming cost V 1 base and J 7 bases, with 8 bases left between them. CDR3 bases: TGTGCCAGCAGCTTAGTGGTCGAACAGCCCCAGCATTTT. This gives the protein CASSLVVEQPQHF.

This clonotype was detected only a few times. The CDR3 DNA follows: TGTGCCAGCAGGGCCGGGACAGGGGGGTCAGATACGCAGTATTTT. This encodes CASRAGTGGSDTQYF. V usage is TRBV28 and J usage is TRBJ2-3; 11 bases are shared with TRBD1. CDR1 is MDHEN, CDR2 SYDVKM, per germline. There are 15 residues in the CDR3. V was pared by 6 bases and J by 4 bases, with 6 bases of the junction left unmatched.

This chain joins TRBV11-1 and TRBJ1-5, with D unclear. The ends were cut back, 5 bases at V and 5 bases at J, with 16 bases in the middle. CDR1 is SGHAT, CDR2 FQDESV, per germline (reference sequence). CDR3 length equals 15 residues. The CDR3 loop reads CASSQGPRLDQPQHF. The CDR3 DNA reads TGTGCCAGCAGCCAAGGTCCCCGGCTCGATCAGCCCCAGCATTTT. Drawing the rest from reference TRBV11-1 and TRBJ1-5, the complete variable domain is EAEVAQSPRYKITEKSQAVAFWCDPISGHATLYWYRQILGQGPELLVQFQDESVVDDSQLPKDRFSAERLKGVDSTLKIQPAELGDSAMYLCASSQGPRLDQPQHFGDGTRLSIL.

This clonotype has a count of ten or more. V gene TRBV18 combines with J gene TRBJ1-2; D uncertain. CDR1 KGHSH and CDR2 LQKENI come from the germline V gene. The CDR3 runs to 15 residues. V lost 4 bases to trimming and J lost 8 bases, with 20 bases between them. The CDR3, as DNA: TGTGCCAGCTCACTCTTCTTACCAGCCGAGGAGGGCTACACCTTC. It encodes CASSLFLPAEEGYTF.

This clonotype was picked up a small number of times. J is TRBJ1-2 and V is TRBV18; D is uncertain. V was pared by 1 base and J by 4 bases, with 10 bases between. Looked up from germline, CDR1 is KGHSH and CDR2 is LQKENI. The CDR3 has 14 residues. The CDR3 here is CASSPREVSYGYTF. CDR3 nucleotide sequence: TGTGCCAGCTCACCACGGGAGGTGTCCTATGGCTACACCTTC.

This clonotype was observed a few times. The genes are TRBV29-1 and TRBJ1-1; D may be TRBD1 (5 bases). This CDR3 has 13 amino acids. V was clipped by 2 bases and J by 4 bases, with 11 bases between them. Germline CDR1 reads SQVTM; CDR2 reads ANQGSEA. This chain's CDR3 is CSVERDQGTEAFF. The CDR3 DNA reads as TGCAGCGTTGAAAGGGATCAGGGCACTGAAGCTTTCTTT.